This TCR beta chain was sequenced during a study of blood T cell repertoires in COVID-19 (dated by TCRdb to the early 2020s). Turning to the overall study: Samples covering the acute and convalescent phases of COVID-19 were provided by collaborators in the United States, Italy and Spain. Samples came from the ongoing ImmuneRACE study (first 160 participants) plus 1,254 subjects from 6 global collaborators. The material from the prospective study consisted of cDNA or gDNA derived from T cells, B-cell-depleted T cells, or PBMCs. Nearly every sample came with metadata listing a de-identified subject ID, COVID-19 status, age in years and sex. The dataset comprised deeply sampled blood TCRbeta repertoires from subjects exposed to, actively infected with, or recovered from COVID-19. Where available, HLA class I and class II types were taken from metadata supplied by the sample provider and were not determined by assay-based typing. The repertoires were released in a freely available public database meant as a resource for research on the immune response to SARS-CoV-2.

The collaborating institutions used their own protocols to collect whole blood in K2EDTA tubes. Collaborator samples were shipped for TCRbeta analysis as frozen whole blood, isolated PBMCs, or DNA extracted from either sample type. TCRbeta CDR3 regions were amplified from genomic DNA by means of the immunoSEQ Assay, a bias-controlled multiplex PCR. Per the source publication's procedure: Within the assay, amplification of reference gene primers was used to estimate how many nucleated cells each sample contained. To quantify the absolute abundance of each unique TCRbeta CDR3 rearrangement, sequence reads were collapsed and filtered. Productive Simpson clonality was computed per sample as the square root of Simpson's diversity index over productive rearrangements. TCRdb stores this immuneACCESS table with in-frame sequences only. Part of the clones is absent; in the studies checked, under half of the shortfall reflects unresolved V genes, and no reason is known for the rest. For V, J and clone size, that table is used; D and trimming come from the DNA. The sample data list about 75,000 clones, and under 80% of these were observed just once. The ten biggest clones cover around 2.6% of the sample.

What the work shows at the level of the full study, not this receptor alone: How much clinical and demographic metadata was included differed by source and by participant, and the metadata was provided uncurated.

This clone was counted only a few times. No antigen is known for it. Base qualities were left out, and no much larger clone turns up one base away. The germline V gene (reference sequence) sets CDR1 to LGHDT and CDR2 to YNNKEL. Compared with germline, V lacks 4 bases and J lacks 2 bases; bases without a gene match: 6. Including cysteine and phenylalanine, the CDR3 has 17 amino acids. The read is trimmed to its CDR3 DNA, 51 bases read in frame from base 1. The source of this sequence is a human donor with acute or convalescent COVID-19. The donor label of this sample is uncertain. The chain employs TRBV3-1 (or the pseudogene TRBV3-2) and TRBJ2-2, and 11 bases in between align with TRBD2. Sequenced sample: peripheral blood. The DNA sequence reads TGTGCCAGCAGCCCCCCCGGGACTAGCGGAAACACCGGGGAGCTGTTTTTT. Its translation reads: CASSPPGTSGNTGELFF.